These 29 T cell receptor beta chains were sequenced from one sample in a study of cytomegalovirus exposure and HLA in healthy donors. Primers for the PCR totalled 60 Vbeta and 13 Jbeta. The method was immunoSEQ multiplex PCR; TCRdb's version includes in-frame clones alone and lacks a portion of them. This table holds roughly 190,000 clones, around 90% found once. Input material: PBMCs. The receptor source for this set is a woman under 30 in good health and CMV-seronegative.

This clone is a singleton in its sample. The V gene is TRBV5-6, the J gene TRBJ1-5, with 7 bases that match TRBD1. The germline CDR1 and CDR2 sequences are SGHDT and YYEEEE. There are 15 residues in the CDR3. J lost 3 bases, V lost 0 bases, and 3 bases had no gene match. CDR3 sequence: CASSLGQGVNQPQHF. CDR3 DNA sequence: TGTGCCAGCAGCTTGGGACAGGGCGTCAATCAGCCCCAGCATTTT.

In this sample, this clone turned up a few times. V usage is TRBV2 and J usage is TRBJ1-4, with 7 bases identical to TRBD1. The V segment lost 4 bases and the J segment 11 bases; nucleotides outside the gene matches: 4. Germline V gene data show CDR1 as SNHLY and CDR2 as FYNNEI. This CDR3 spans 12 amino acids. As DNA, the CDR3 is TGTGCCAGCAGTGGGACAGGCTTGAAACTGTTTTTT. It is translated as CASSGTGLKLFF.

The CDR3 is CAWSGMGSGQPQHF. CDR3 bases: TGTGCCTGGAGTGGAATGGGGAGCGGTCAGCCCCAGCATTTT. The chain employs TRBV30 and TRBJ1-5; no reliable D call. Trimming removed 1 base from V and 6 bases from J, with 13 bases in between. The V gene's germline CDR1 is GTSNPN and CDR2 SVGIG (reference sequence). The CDR3 covers 14 residues.

This clone showed up just once. The chain has TRBV5-1 and TRBJ1-2; D gene ambiguous. The length of the CDR3 is 14 residues. Trimming cost V 3 bases and J 6 bases, with 15 bases left between them. Per the germline V gene, CDR1 is SGHRS and CDR2 is YFSETQ. CDR3: CASSSQGPEDGYTF. In DNA form, the CDR3 reads TGCGCCAGCAGCTCCCAAGGTCCCGAGGATGGCTACACCTTC.

This clone appeared a few times. The gene calls are TRBV6-6 and TRBJ2-2; TRBD2 agrees at 11 bases. This CDR3 is 15 amino acids long. The germline CDR1 and CDR2 sequences are MNHNY and SVGAGI (reference sequence). With 2 bases clipped from V and 4 bases from J, the junction kept 0 bases outside the gene matches. CDR3 nucleotide sequence: TGTGCCAGCAGTTACCTAGCGGGAGGCACCGGGGAGCTGTTTTTT. This gives the protein CASSYLAGGTGELFF.

V is TRBV6-1 and J is TRBJ1-2; D gene uncertain. Trimming stripped 5 bases from V and 2 bases from J, with 6 bases between. CDR3 length equals 12 residues. Germline CDR1 is MNHNS and CDR2 is SASEGT. The CDR3 DNA follows: TGTGCCAGCAGTCCCGGGAACTATGGCTACACCTTC. This codes for CASSPGNYGYTF.

The chain recombines TRBV27 with TRBJ1-2; 12 nucleotides match TRBD1. Germline values: CDR1 MNHEY, CDR2 SMNVEV (reference sequence). The V segment lost 6 bases and the J segment 8 bases; nucleotides outside the gene matches: 13. The CDR3 extends over 16 amino acids. The CDR3 DNA reads TGTGCCAGCAGCCCTGTGGGGACAGGGGGCGCATCAGGCTACACCTTC. Translating gives CASSPVGTGGASGYTF.

This chain connects TRBV5-5 to TRBJ2-7; 9 bases agree with TRBD1. This CDR3 comprises 14 residues. Germline V gene lookup returns CDR1 SGHKS and CDR2 YYEKEE (reference sequence). The trim removed 3 bases at V and 5 bases at J, leaving 6 bases unmatched. CDR3 region: CASSSWTGVHEQYF. CDR3 in DNA: TGTGCCAGCAGCTCCTGGACAGGGGTCCACGAGCAGTACTTC.

The rearrangement uses TRBV5-1 and TRBJ1-2; TRBD1 matches at 9 bases. The germline gives CDR1 SGHRS, CDR2 YFSETQ. The V gene end was trimmed by 0 bases and the J gene end by 4 bases; junction bases not matched to a gene: 7. The CDR3 extends over 16 amino acids. The chain's CDR3 is CASSLASGTGPYGYTF. The CDR3 region has the DNA TGCGCCAGCAGCTTGGCCTCCGGGACAGGGCCCTATGGCTACACCTTC.

The table lists this clone with a few counts. This sequence joins TRBV7-8 and TRBJ2-7, with D hard to call. V was trimmed by 1 base and J by 3 bases, leaving 13 bases between them. This CDR3 is built from 15 residues. Germline V gives CDR1 SGHVS, CDR2 FQNEAQ. Here the CDR3 reads CASSLGPSNIYEQYF. CDR3 bases: TGTGCCAGCAGCTTAGGCCCTTCGAACATCTACGAGCAGTACTTC.

Only one count was recorded for this clone. This sequence joins TRBV2 and TRBJ2-3; 11 positions match TRBD2. Germline assignment: CDR1 SNHLY and CDR2 FYNNEI. V lost 2 bases and J lost 6; bases outside the gene matches: 4. The CDR3 length is 15 residues. CDR3 coding DNA: TGTGCCAGCAGTGAACTAGCGGGGGGTTCGGATACGCAGTATTTT. Translating gives CASSELAGGSDTQYF.

The genes are TRBV11-2 and TRBJ2-2; D is unresolved. CDR3 length: 14 residues. The V gene lost 6 bases and the J gene lost 1 base, with 9 bases spanning the gap. The V gene's germline CDR1 is SGHAT and CDR2 FQNNGV. The CDR3 here is CASRLAVNTGELFF. The CDR3, as DNA: TGTGCCAGCAGGTTGGCGGTGAACACCGGGGAGCTGTTTTTT.

The chain employs TRBV29-1 and TRBJ2-7; D might be TRBD1 (5 bases). CDR1 and CDR2 (germline): SQVTM, ANQGSEA. The CDR3 has 13 residues. V lost 3 bases to trimming and J lost 3 bases, with 12 bases between them. The DNA for the CDR3 is TGCAGCGTTGAGGCTGGGGCCTACTACGAGCAGTACTTC. Protein sequence: CSVEAGAYYEQYF.

The chain has TRBV5-1 and TRBJ2-1; a weak D match, TRBD2 (6 bases). The ends were cut back, 0 bases at V and 5 bases at J, with 12 bases in the middle. The germline gives CDR1 SGHRS, CDR2 YFSETQ. The CDR3 sequence is 15 residues long. CDR3 in DNA: TGCGCCAGCAGCTTGGTACAGGAGGGCAACAATGAGCAGTTCTTC. It codes for CASSLVQEGNNEQFF.

This chain joins TRBV6-5 and TRBJ2-7; D might be TRBD2 (7 bases). This CDR3 region has 13 residues. Trimming removed 6 bases from V and 5 bases from J, with 14 bases in between. Germline CDR1 MNHEY, CDR2 SVGAGI. The CDR3 region is CASRWGGSNEQYF. The CDR3 bases are TGTGCCAGCAGGTGGGGGGGCTCGAACGAGCAGTACTTC.

The chain carries TRBV9 and TRBJ1-3; 10 bases fit TRBD1. The V gene's germline CDR1 is SGDLS and CDR2 YYNGEE. The CDR3 extends over 14 amino acids. V was pared by 3 bases and J by 6 bases, with 3 bases of the junction left unmatched. This CDR3 reads CASSAGQGVNTIYF. The CDR3 DNA reads as TGTGCCAGCAGCGCAGGACAGGGGGTAAACACCATATATTTT.

The chain recombines TRBV5-6 with TRBJ2-5; weak D call: TRBD2 (6 bases). With the DNA end fitting TRBJ2-7 better, the J assignment may be wrong. The CDR3 is 16 amino acids. Germline V gene data show CDR1 as SGHDT and CDR2 as YYEEEE. The CDR3 nucleotides read TGTGCCAGCAGCTTGGCGGGGGTGGGACCTATCTACGAGCAGTACTTC. This codes for CASSLAGVGPIYEQYF.

V and J are TRBV23-1 and TRBJ2-7; 11 bases are a match to TRBD2. TRBV23-1 is an open reading frame whose function is uncertain. V lost 4 bases, J lost 7 bases, and 12 bases stayed unmatched. The CDR3 extends over 16 amino acids. CDR3 sequence: CASSRPTSGDSREQYF. In DNA, the CDR3 is TGCGCCAGCAGTCGCCCGACTAGCGGGGACTCGAGGGAGCAGTACTTC.

The V and J genes are TRBV28 and TRBJ2-3, with TRBD2 matching 9 bases. Germline V gene sequence: CDR1 MDHEN, CDR2 SYDVKM. V shed 4 bases and J 2 bases; nucleotides not matched to a gene: 19. The CDR3 contains 20 residues. DNA of the CDR3: TGTGCCAGCAGTTCCTATCGGGGCCTCGGGACTAGCAGGGACACAGATACGCAGTATTTT. Its protein product is CASSSYRGLGTSRDTDTQYF.

Of note for this clone: Within the sample, other DNA sequences also encode this same CDR3. The chain uses TRBV5-4 and TRBJ2-7; tentatively, D is TRBD1 (5 bases). The CDR3 totals 12 residues. The germline V gene encodes CDR1 SGHNT and CDR2 YYREEE (reference sequence). Trimming left V 0 bases short and J 4 bases short, with 5 bases between. The CDR3: CASSLDRYEQYF. The CDR3 bases are TGTGCCAGCAGCTTGGACAGGTACGAGCAGTACTTC.

This chain uses TRBV5-1 with TRBJ2-7; the D gene is possibly TRBD2 (5 bases). The CDR3 totals 13 residues. V lost 0 bases to trimming and J lost 6 bases, with 10 bases between them. Germline CDR1 and CDR2: SGHRS and YFSETQ. CDR3 region: CASSLDPSGEQYF. The CDR3 coding sequence is TGCGCCAGCAGCTTGGACCCCAGCGGCGAGCAGTACTTC. The entire variable domain, with the rest obtained from reference TRBV5-1 and TRBJ2-7, is as follows: KAGVTQTPRYLIKTRGQQVTLSCSPISGHRSVSWYQQTPGQGLQFLFEYFSETQRNKGNFPGRFSGRQFSNSRSEMNVSTLELGDSALYLCASSLDPSGEQYFGPGTRLTVT.

The chain recombines TRBV7-9 with TRBJ2-7; a possible D gene is TRBD2 (6 bases). Deletions cut 9 bases from V and 2 bases from J, with 20 bases between. CDR1 and CDR2 (germline): SEHNR, FQNEAQ (reference sequence). The CDR3 consists of 15 residues. In DNA form, the CDR3 reads TGTGCCAGGGGGGTAGCGGAACTAAACCCCTACGAGCAGTACTTC. It is translated as CARGVAELNPYEQYF.

This clone was detected a few times. V is TRBV28 and J is TRBJ1-1; no firm D call. V was clipped by 6 bases and J by 1 base, with 21 bases between them. Germline values: CDR1 MDHEN, CDR2 SYDVKM. This CDR3 contains 17 residues. The CDR3 here is CASSWGLSGLGNTEAFF. CDR3 coding DNA: TGTGCCAGCAGCTGGGGATTAAGCGGGTTGGGGAACACTGAAGCTTTCTTT.

This clone has more than one count but fewer than ten. The chain carries TRBV5-1 and TRBJ1-5, with D possibly TRBD1 on 6 matching bases. The V gene lost 4 bases and the J gene lost 6 bases, with 14 bases spanning the gap. This CDR3 has 14 residues. CDR1 is SGHRS, CDR2 YFSETQ, per germline. The CDR3: CASSQGTKGQPQHF. CDR3 nucleotide sequence: TGCGCCAGCAGCCAGGGGACAAAGGGTCAGCCCCAGCATTTT.

As DNA, the CDR3 is TGTGCCAGCTCCCCAACGGGGGGGGTGGGGACTGAAGCTTTCTTT. Protein sequence: CASSPTGGVGTEAFF. V is TRBV18 and J is TRBJ1-1, with a tentative D call TRBD1 (5 bases). Germline CDR1 and CDR2: KGHSH and LQKENI. Deletions cut 6 bases from V and 5 bases from J, with 19 bases between. The CDR3 totals 15 residues.

The rearrangement joins TRBV2 to TRBJ1-2; D perhaps matches TRBD1 (6 bases). The CDR3 spans 15 residues. V lost 5 bases, J lost 8 bases, and 21 bases lay in between. The germline CDR1 and CDR2 sequences are SNHLY and FYNNEI. The CDR3 DNA is TGTGCCAGCAGTACCCAGGGGCGGCCGGGGGGCGGCTACACCTTC. Translating it yields CASSTQGRPGGGYTF.

As regards this clone: Other DNA sequences of this sample code for an identical CDR3. The genes are TRBV7-9 and TRBJ1-1, with 7 bases identical to TRBD1. The germline CDR1 and CDR2 sequences are SEHNR and FQNEAQ (reference sequence). The CDR3 has 14 amino acids. The J segment lost 1 base and the V segment lost 1 base, leaving 0 bases of the junction unmatched. Written as DNA, the CDR3 is TGTGCCAGCAGCTTAGGACAGGGGAACACTGAAGCTTTCTTT. It yields the protein CASSLGQGNTEAFF.

V usage is TRBV6-6 and J usage is TRBJ1-2; unclear D gene. This CDR3 region has 13 residues. Germline V gene data show CDR1 as MNHNY and CDR2 as SVGAGI (reference sequence). V was pared by 5 bases and J by 6 bases, with 13 bases between. The CDR3 nucleotides read TGTGCCAGCAGTCCCCGGGAGATAGATGGCTACACCTTC. Amino acid sequence: CASSPREIDGYTF.

The chain links TRBV11-3 to TRBJ2-7; D might be TRBD1 (5 bases). Germline lookup yields CDR1 SGHNT and CDR2 YENEEA. The CDR3 totals 12 residues. Trimming shortened V by 3 bases and J by 6 bases, and 9 bases separated the two germline ends. The CDR3 DNA follows: TGTGCCAGCAGCTTCAGGGTCAGCGAGCAGTACTTC. Protein: CASSFRVSEQYF.